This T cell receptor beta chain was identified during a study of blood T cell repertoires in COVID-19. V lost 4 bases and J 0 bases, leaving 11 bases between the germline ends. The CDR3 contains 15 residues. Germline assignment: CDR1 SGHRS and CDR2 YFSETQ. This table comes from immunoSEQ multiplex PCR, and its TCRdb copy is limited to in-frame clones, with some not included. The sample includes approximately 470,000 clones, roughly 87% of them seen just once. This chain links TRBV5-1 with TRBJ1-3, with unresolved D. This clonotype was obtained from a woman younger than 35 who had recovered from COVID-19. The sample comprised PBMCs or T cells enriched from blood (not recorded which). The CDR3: CASSVNGDSGNTIYF. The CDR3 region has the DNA TGCGCCAGCAGCGTAAACGGAGACTCTGGAAACACCATATATTTT.